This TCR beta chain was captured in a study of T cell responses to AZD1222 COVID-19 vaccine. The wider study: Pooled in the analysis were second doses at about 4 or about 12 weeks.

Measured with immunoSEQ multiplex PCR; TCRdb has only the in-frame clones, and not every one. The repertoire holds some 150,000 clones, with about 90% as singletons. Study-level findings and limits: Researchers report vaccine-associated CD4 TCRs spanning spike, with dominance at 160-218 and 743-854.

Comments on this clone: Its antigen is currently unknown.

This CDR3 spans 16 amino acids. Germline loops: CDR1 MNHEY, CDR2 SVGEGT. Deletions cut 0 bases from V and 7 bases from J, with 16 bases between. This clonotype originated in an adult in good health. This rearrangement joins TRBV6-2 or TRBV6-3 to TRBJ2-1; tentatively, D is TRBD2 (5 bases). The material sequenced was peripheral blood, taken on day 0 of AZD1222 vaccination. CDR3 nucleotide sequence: TGTGCCAGCAGTTACTCCCCTACTCGGGAAACAAATGAGCAGTTCTTC. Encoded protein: CASSYSPTRETNEQFF.